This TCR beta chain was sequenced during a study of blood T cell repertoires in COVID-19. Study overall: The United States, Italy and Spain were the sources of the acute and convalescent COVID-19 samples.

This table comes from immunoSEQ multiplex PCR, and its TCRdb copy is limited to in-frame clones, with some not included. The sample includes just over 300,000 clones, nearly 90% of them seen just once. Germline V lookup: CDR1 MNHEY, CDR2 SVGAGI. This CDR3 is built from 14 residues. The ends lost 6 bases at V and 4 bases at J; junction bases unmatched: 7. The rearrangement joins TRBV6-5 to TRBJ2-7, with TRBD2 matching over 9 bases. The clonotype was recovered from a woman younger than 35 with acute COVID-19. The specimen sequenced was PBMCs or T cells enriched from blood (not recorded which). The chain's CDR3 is CASRDGTSRYEQYF. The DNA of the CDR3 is TGTGCCAGCAGGGATGGGACTAGCAGGTACGAGCAGTACTTC.